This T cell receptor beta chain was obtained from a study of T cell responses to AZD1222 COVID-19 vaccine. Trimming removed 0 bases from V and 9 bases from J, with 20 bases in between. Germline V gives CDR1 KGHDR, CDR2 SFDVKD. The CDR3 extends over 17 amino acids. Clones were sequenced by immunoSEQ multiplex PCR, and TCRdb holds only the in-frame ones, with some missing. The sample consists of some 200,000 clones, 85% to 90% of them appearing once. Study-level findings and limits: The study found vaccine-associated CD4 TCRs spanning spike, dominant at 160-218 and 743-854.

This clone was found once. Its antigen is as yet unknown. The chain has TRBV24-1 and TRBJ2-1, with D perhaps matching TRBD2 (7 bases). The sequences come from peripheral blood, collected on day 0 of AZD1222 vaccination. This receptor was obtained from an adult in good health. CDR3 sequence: CATSDLRRGVGGGEQFF. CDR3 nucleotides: TGTGCCACCAGTGATTTGCGTCGTGGAGTAGGGGGGGGTGAGCAGTTCTTC.